This T cell receptor beta chain was sequenced in a study of beta chain features in type 1 diabetes (dated by TCRdb to 2016 to 2019). Study-wide context: Mean age, gender distribution, total cell number and subset yield were not different between patients and healthy donors. A total of roughly 99 million sorted cells were examined across all samples, and the number of cells per subset was strongly correlated with RNA yield. In the study, TCRB repertoires of sorted circulating CD4+ T cell subsets from recently diagnosed type 1 diabetes patients were compared with those of matched healthy donors. Whereas all 30 or so donors provided naive and central memory subsets, regulatory and stem cell-like memory subsets were isolated from just 8 patients and about eight healthy donors. Summary of the overall study and its limitations: The naive, central memory and regulatory TCRB repertoires appeared to resemble one another more closely among patients than among healthy donors. PCR may preferentially amplify shorter templates, but because patient and control samples were amplified and corrected together, any resulting skew would affect both groups equally. HLA sub-analyses involved small numbers of individuals, so any influence of HLA type on TCRB rearrangement remained unresolved. Type 1 diabetes patients showed a moderate but significant shortening of TCRB CDR3 length in all four CD4+ subsets. Sequencing cDNA rather than genomic DNA could over-represent highly expressing activated cells, although activation and CD3 levels did not differ between groups. At VDJ recombination sites, type 1 diabetes patients had fewer insertions and more deleted nucleotides, which implies abnormalities in thymic rearrangement.

A remark on this clone: Its antigen remains undetermined. Qualities for individual bases were not recorded, and no much larger clone is one base off.

Each donor gave one peripheral blood draw, around 100 mL on average, collected into heparinised tubes. Using a panel that included CD45RO, CCR7, CD25, CD127, CD95 and CD27, naive, central memory, regulatory and stem cell-like memory CD4+ T cells were sorted on a BD FACSAria II. All sorted populations exceeded 95% purity. PBMCs were separated immediately by Lymphoprep density gradient centrifugation and were stained directly, without being cultured. So that batch effects would be minimized, each experiment stained and sorted samples in pairs, pairing one healthy donor with one patient. All of the isolated RNA was reverse transcribed with the High Capacity cDNA Reverse Transcription Kit, so expressed TCRB transcripts were sequenced. Deep immunoSEQ sequencing was applied to naive, central memory and regulatory T cell samples, giving an average of around 3.8 million total reads per sample. Sorted cells were lysed in RLT buffer, and RNA was extracted using DNase-treated RNeasy Micro or Mini kits according to cell number. Each cell subset was processed on its own to prevent cross-contamination, while patient and healthy donor samples were processed together. The immunoSEQ multiplex PCR was used to amplify TCRB sequences from cDNA, yielding 87-bp fragments that span the CDR3 region. Sequencing of the amplicons was performed on the Illumina HiSeq platform. In the original analysis: Synthetic template baselines were used to correct PCR bias computationally, reads within Hamming distance 2 were collapsed together, and singletons that could not be merged were discarded. By aligning reads against IMGT, V, D and J genes, CDR3 length, and insertions or deletions at six rearrangement sites were assigned. Within each subset, clonotype counts were normalized to sorted cell number, after which true diversity and Gini coefficients were computed with the tcR R package. The overlap coefficient, calculated on TCRB nucleotide sequences, was used to quantify repertoire sharing. TCRdb's version of the immuneACCESS table is confined to in-frame rearrangements and falls short of the full clone set. An unresolved V gene accounts for under half of the shortfall where checked; the remainder is of unknown origin. Clone size and the V and J calls come from that table; the DNA yielded D and trimming. The sample profile shows about 29,000 clones; around three fifths of them were found once. The ten largest account for around 1.6% of the sample.

The germline V gene (reference sequence) gives CDR1 as LNHDA and CDR2 as SQIVND. There are 19 amino acids in the CDR3, from cysteine to phenylalanine inclusive. The DNA shown is the 57-base CDR3, in frame from base 1. Trimmed from V: 2 bases; trimmed from J: 0 bases; junction bases lacking a gene match: 4. The receptor was derived from a woman aged 18-30 years with type 1 diabetes. Sequenced input: Tregs from blood. What this sample's cell subset or site label stands for: regulatory CD4+ T cells. The V and J genes are TRBV19 and TRBJ2-2, and TRBD2 aligns with 15 junction nucleotides. The CDR3 is CASSIRGLAGGSNTGELFF. The DNA sequence follows: TGTGCCAGTAGTATAAGGGGACTAGCGGGAGGATCGAACACCGGGGAGCTGTTTTTT.